This T cell receptor (beta chain) is drawn from a study of blood T cell repertoires in COVID-19 (dated by TCRdb to the early 2020s). With respect to the entire study: The collaborator samples originated in the United States, Italy and Spain and spanned the acute and convalescent phases of COVID-19. The samples were drawn from the first 160 participants of the ongoing ImmuneRACE study and from 1,254 subjects provided by 6 global collaborators. Subjects who had been exposed to COVID-19, were actively infected with it, or had recovered from it provided the deeply sampled blood TCRbeta repertoires that made up the dataset. The prospective study material was composed of cDNA or gDNA derived from T cells, B-cell-depleted T cells, or PBMCs. The repertoires were made available in a free public database intended to serve as a resource for research on the immune response to SARS-CoV-2. Sample metadata almost always included a de-identified subject ID, COVID-19 status, age in years and sex. Where available, HLA class I and class II types were obtained from metadata supplied by the sample provider rather than from assay-based typing.

In the prospective study, participants were roughly 18 to 89 years old, resided in 25 or so geographic areas of the United States, and were enrolled through a virtual design. In the prospective study, participants were assigned to cohorts based on the clinical history participants reported in a screening survey and a study questionnaire. Exposed participants were defined as having been in contact with someone with a PCR-confirmed or clinician-diagnosed COVID-19 case within 2 weeks of study entry. Each participant in the prospective study had whole blood, serum and a nasopharyngeal or oropharyngeal swab collected by mobile phlebotomists. Over an approximately 2-month period, participants in the prospective study had the option of providing additional blood draws and questionnaires. Prospective study blood samples were shipped either frozen or at room temperature before DNA extraction. The V and J ends are trimmed by 8 bases and 0 bases, leaving 12 bases between them. The CDR3 spans 14 residues, from the cysteine through the phenylalanine. CDR3 DNA is the only sequence kept; it has 42 bases, read in frame from the first base. According to the germline V gene, CDR1 reads MNHEY and CDR2 reads SVGAGI.

General findings and caveats noted by the study authors: The quantity of clinical and demographic metadata differed by source and by participant and was supplied without curation.

The immunoSEQ Assay, a bias-controlled multiplex PCR, was used to amplify TCRbeta CDR3 regions from genomic DNA. Per the authors' processing: Within the assay, amplification of reference gene primers was used to estimate how many nucleated cells each sample contained. To quantify the absolute abundance of each unique TCRbeta CDR3 rearrangement, sequence reads were collapsed and filtered. Productive Simpson clonality was computed per sample as the square root of Simpson's diversity index over productive rearrangements. TCRdb obtained this table from immuneACCESS and retained in-frame rearrangements with V and J assigned. These tables miss some clones; where compared with another copy, unresolved V genes account for less than half of the shortfall, and the remainder is unexplained. That table is the source of V, J and clone size, and D and trimming were worked out from the DNA. The sample data list around 250,000 clones, and roughly 81% of these were observed just once. 5% to 7.5% of the sample is in the top ten clones.

As for this clone: It lacks a known antigen. It has no much larger one-base neighbor in the sample; base qualities were not kept.

This sequence uses TRBV6-5 and TRBJ2-3; TRBD1 is a weak D gene call, 5 bases matching. The source of this sequence is a woman aged 45-65 years who had been exposed to COVID-19. Source material: PBMCs or T cells enriched from blood (not recorded which). The CDR3: CASASRASTDTQYF. The DNA is TGTGCCAGCGCCTCCAGGGCCAGCACAGATACGCAGTATTTT.